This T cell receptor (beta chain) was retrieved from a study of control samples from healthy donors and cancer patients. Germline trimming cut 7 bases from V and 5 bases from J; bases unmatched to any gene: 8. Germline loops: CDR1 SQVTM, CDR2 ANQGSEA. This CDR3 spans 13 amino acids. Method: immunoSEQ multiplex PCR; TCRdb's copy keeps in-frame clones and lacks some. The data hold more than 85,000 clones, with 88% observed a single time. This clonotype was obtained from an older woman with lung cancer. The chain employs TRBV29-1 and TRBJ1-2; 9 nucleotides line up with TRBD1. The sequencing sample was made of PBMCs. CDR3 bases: TGCAGCGCTACACTACAGGGGGCGTATGGCTACACCTTC. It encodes CSATLQGAYGYTF.